These 21 T cell receptor beta chains came from one sample sequenced in a study of blood T cell repertoires in COVID-19. Using immunoSEQ multiplex PCR, the repertoire was profiled, and TCRdb retains in-frame clones only, with some absent. The sample consists of 100,000 to 150,000 clones, around 90% of them appearing once. Sequenced sample: peripheral blood. All receptors derive from a woman between 55 and 75 years old with COVID-19, enrolled during active disease.

The chain links TRBV3-1 (or the pseudogene TRBV3-2) to TRBJ1-1, with 11 bases lining up with TRBD1. The CDR3 length is 16 residues. The germline V gene has CDR1 LGHDT and CDR2 YNNKEL (reference sequence). The J segment lost 0 bases and the V segment lost 8 bases, leaving 8 bases of the junction unmatched. The CDR3 is CASSRGQGGMNTEAFF. The CDR3 coding sequence is TGTGCCAGCTCTCGGGGACAGGGGGGCATGAACACTGAAGCTTTCTTT.

This clone was recorded a few times. The chain couples TRBV27 to TRBJ1-1; D is perhaps TRBD1 (5 bases). Germline CDR1 reads MNHEY; CDR2 reads SMNVEV (reference sequence). Trimming removed 3 bases at V and 5 bases at J, with 13 bases between. The CDR3 contains 14 residues. Written as DNA, the CDR3 is TGTGCCAGCAGTTTTTTAGGGGCAGGGACTGAAGCTTTCTTT. Its translation is CASSFLGAGTEAFF.

This clone was observed a single time. The sample carries other DNA sequences with the same CDR3. CDR3 nucleotides: TGTGCCAGCAGCGTCAGGGGCACAGATACGCAGTATTTT. It translates to CASSVRGTDTQYF. The chain has TRBV9 and TRBJ2-3; a weak D match, TRBD1 (5 bases). The CDR3 runs 13 residues. Per the germline V gene, CDR1 is SGDLS and CDR2 is YYNGEE. With 2 bases removed from V and 1 base from J, the gap between germline ends came to 5 bases.

V usage is TRBV7-9 and J usage is TRBJ2-1, with D maybe TRBD2 (6 bases). CDR1 is SEHNR, CDR2 FQNEAQ, per germline (reference sequence). The V end was cut by 3 bases, the J end by 8 bases, with 14 bases between. This CDR3 is built from 14 residues. In DNA, the CDR3 is TGTGCCAGCAGCTTGGAGGGAAGGAGTGATGAGCAGTTCTTC. Amino acid sequence: CASSLEGRSDEQFF.

The J gene is TRBJ1-5, the V gene TRBV24-1; D ambiguous. The CDR3 loop spans 16 amino acids. Per the germline V gene, CDR1 is KGHDR and CDR2 is SFDVKD. V dropped 0 bases and J dropped 5 bases, with 13 bases sitting between them. DNA for the CDR3: TGTGCCACCAGTGATTTGCACAGACGGAGGGATCAGCCCCAGCATTTT. Translation gives CATSDLHRRRDQPQHF.

CDR3 protein: CASRVTGDPTDTQYF. CDR3 nucleotides: TGTGCCAGCAGGGTAACAGGGGATCCCACAGATACGCAGTATTTT. The chain combines TRBV6-5 with TRBJ2-3; 7 bases agree with TRBD1. The CDR3 extends over 15 amino acids. V lost 6 bases to trimming and J lost 2 bases; unmatched junction nucleotides: 8. Germline-derived CDR1 and CDR2 are MNHEY and SVGAGI.

Regarding this clone: Its ends do not fully match the called genes, so a read error is possible. The J gene is TRBJ1-2, the V gene TRBV7-9; D call uncertain. CDR3 length equals 12 residues. Germline assignment: CDR1 SEHNR and CDR2 FQNEAQ (reference sequence). CDR3 DNA sequence: TGTGCCAGCAGTTTAAGGGCACCCGGACTAGAATTC. Translating gives CASSLRAPGLEF.

This chain connects TRBV4-2 to TRBJ1-2, with 7 bases matching TRBD1. Looked up from germline, CDR1 is LGHNA and CDR2 is YNFKEQ. This CDR3 contains 14 residues. V trimming: 2 bases; J trimming: 7 bases; junction bases outside the gene matches: 7. Written as DNA, the CDR3 is TGTGCCAGCAGCCAAACGCGGACAGGTACTGGCTACACCTTC. Translation gives CASSQTRTGTGYTF.

This clone is medium-sized. Written as DNA, the CDR3 is TGCGCCAGCAGAGGACAGGGGAATAATTCACCCCTCCACTTT. Translated, it gives CASRGQGNNSPLHF. The genes are TRBV5-1 and TRBJ1-6; 9 bases map to TRBD1. V gave up 5 bases and J gave up 5 bases; unmatched junction bases: 2. Germline CDR1 is SGHRS and CDR2 is YFSETQ. The CDR3 is 14 residues long.

This clone has just a few counts. The chain carries TRBV7-2 and TRBJ1-5, with D perhaps TRBD1 (5 bases). V lost 4 bases to trimming and J lost 3 bases, with 13 bases between them. The CDR3 consists of 15 residues. Germline CDR1 SGHTA, CDR2 FQGNSA. The CDR3 DNA sequence: TGTGCCAGCAGCTGGGGACTGGGCAACAATCAGCCCCAGCATTTT. It codes for CASSWGLGNNQPQHF.

The chain combines TRBV6-6 with TRBJ2-3; a possible D gene is TRBD2 (5 bases). Germline V CDR1 and CDR2: MNHNY, SVGAGI (reference sequence). Trimming cost V 6 bases and J 6 bases, with 19 bases left between them. This CDR3 has 15 amino acids. This chain's CDR3 is CASSPPGGSRDTQYF. In DNA form, the CDR3 reads TGTGCCAGCAGCCCCCCGGGCGGGTCCAGGGATACGCAGTATTTT.

This clone was seen a single time. The chain uses TRBV24-1 and TRBJ1-5; D not resolved. Trimming took off 4 bases at V and 4 bases at J, with 10 bases between the two ends. This CDR3 contains 14 residues. In germline, CDR1 is KGHDR, CDR2 SFDVKD. CDR3 in DNA: TGTGCCACCAGTGAAGGAGGTCTGAATCAGCCCCAGCATTTT. Translation: CATSEGGLNQPQHF.

The rearrangement links TRBV5-4 to TRBJ1-2; 9 bases map to TRBD1. Trimming cost V 4 bases and J 6 bases; bases outside gene matches: 4. CDR3 size: 13 residues. CDR1 and CDR2 (germline): SGHNT, YYREEE (reference sequence). In DNA, the CDR3 is TGTGCCAGCAGCCCTTGGACAGGGGATGGCTACACCTTC. Protein product: CASSPWTGDGYTF.

The chain carries TRBV7-2 and TRBJ2-3, with D possibly being TRBD1 (6 bases). The germline V gene encodes CDR1 SGHTA and CDR2 FQGNSA. The CDR3 covers 15 residues. With 2 bases removed from V and 1 base from J, the gap between germline ends came to 10 bases. CDR3 in DNA: TGTGCCAGCAGCTTACAACAGGGCCGCACAGATACGCAGTATTTT. Amino acid sequence: CASSLQQGRTDTQYF.

This chain connects TRBV13 to TRBJ1-1, with TRBD1 matching over 8 bases. J lost 3 bases, V lost 5 bases, and 2 bases had no gene match. The CDR3 spans 13 residues. The germline CDR1 and CDR2 sequences are PRHDT and FYEKMQ (reference sequence). The CDR3 reads CASSKDRDTEAFF. DNA for the CDR3: TGTGCCAGCAGCAAGGACAGGGACACTGAAGCTTTCTTT.

The chain links TRBV12-5 to TRBJ2-3; 14 positions agree with TRBD2. Trimming cost V 10 bases and J 2 bases; bases outside gene matches: 8. The CDR3 has 16 residues. The germline V gene has CDR1 LGHNT and CDR2 FRNRAP. CDR3 in DNA: TGTGCTACCGCGACTAGCGGGGGGGCCTTCACAGATACGCAGTATTTT. Its translation is CATATSGGAFTDTQYF.

This rearrangement joins TRBV21-1 to TRBJ1-6; TRBD1 is the table's D call, not checked against the DNA. TRBV21-1 is designated a pseudogene. This CDR3 has 14 amino acids. CDR3 protein: CASSAGEGGSPLHF. CDR3 DNA: TGTGCCAGCAGCGCCGGAGAAGGGGGATCACCCCTCCACTTT.

V and J are TRBV4-2 and TRBJ1-5, with D possibly matching TRBD1 (6 bases). The CDR3 has 15 amino acids. Trimming cost V 0 bases and J 3 bases, with 9 bases left between them. Per the germline V gene, CDR1 is LGHNA and CDR2 is YNFKEQ. CDR3 DNA sequence: TGTGCCAGCAGCCAAGATCAGGGGACCAATCAGCCCCAGCATTTT. Translating gives CASSQDQGTNQPQHF.

The chain links TRBV6-5 to TRBJ2-2; possible D gene TRBD2, 5 bases. In germline, CDR1 is MNHEY, CDR2 SVGAGI. The length of the CDR3 is 13 residues. V gave up 8 bases and J gave up 6 bases, with 13 bases separating them. CDR3 sequence reads: CASGPRVAGELFF. The CDR3, as DNA: TGTGCCAGCGGGCCGAGGGTCGCCGGGGAGCTGTTTTTT.

The V call is TRBV2, the J call TRBJ1-6, with D possibly matching TRBD1 (5 bases). The CDR3 has 14 residues. V gave up 4 bases and J gave up 7 bases, with 11 bases separating them. Germline V gives CDR1 SNHLY, CDR2 FYNNEI. CDR3 sequence reads: CASSVGQGNSPLHF. The CDR3 DNA reads TGTGCCAGCAGTGTTGGTCAGGGAAATTCACCCCTCCACTTT.

V gene TRBV19 combines with J gene TRBJ1-2, with D unresolved. The V end lost 6 bases, the J end lost 8 bases, and 19 bases lay between the germline ends. Looked up from germline, CDR1 is LNHDA and CDR2 is SQIVND (reference sequence). The CDR3 is made up of 14 amino acids. The CDR3 loop reads CASRTGIRQGGYTF. The CDR3 DNA reads TGTGCCAGTAGGACCGGGATCCGCCAAGGAGGCTACACCTTC.